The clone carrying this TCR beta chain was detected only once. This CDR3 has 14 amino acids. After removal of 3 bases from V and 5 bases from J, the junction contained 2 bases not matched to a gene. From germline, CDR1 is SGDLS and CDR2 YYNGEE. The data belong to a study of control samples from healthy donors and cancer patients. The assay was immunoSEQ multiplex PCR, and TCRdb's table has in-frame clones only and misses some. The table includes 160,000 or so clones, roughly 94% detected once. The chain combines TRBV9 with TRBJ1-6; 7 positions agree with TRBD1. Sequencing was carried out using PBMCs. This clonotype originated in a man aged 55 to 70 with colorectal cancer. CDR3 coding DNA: TGTGCCAGCAGCGCGGGACAGAATAATTCACCCCTCCACTTT. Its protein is CASSAGQNNSPLHF.